The TCR beta chain under discussion was sequenced for a study of spatial heterogeneity in lung cancer (dated by TCRdb to between 2018 and 2021). Background for the entire study: Beta-chain transcripts were consistently detected in greater numbers than alpha-chain transcripts, which likely reflects a higher abundance of beta-chain transcripts. In the raw uncorrected reads, each unique combination of TCR and UMI appeared more than ten times on average. In non-small cell lung cancer, the study quantitatively compared TCR alpha and beta repertoires across several tumor regions, matched nontumor lung, and blood. Nonsynonymous mutation counts, determined by whole-exome sequencing of tumor tissue, were related to TCR repertoire features. At surgery, about 210 tumor regions, approximately 64 matched nontumor lung samples and more than 55 PBMC samples were TCR-sequenced for both alpha and beta chains. Beyond this particular receptor, the publication reports: Additional single-cell paired TCR alpha and beta sequencing was considered necessary to confirm, at a functional level, the hypothesis that regional TCRs recognize regional mutations. Ubiquitous expanded tumor TCRs were detected in blood more often at tumor resection than at routine follow-up.

The time point tag for this specimen amounts to: sample taken at primary tumor resection. Whole RNA extracted from tumor and nontumor lung tissue, or from cryopreserved PBMC samples, was used for TCR sequencing without cell sorting. Donors were over 60 patients with early-stage, untreated non-small cell lung cancer from the lung TRACERx cohort. A patient was chosen for TCR sequencing only when enough RNA was available from at least two tumor regions. The library was made by 5' RACE. The instrument was a NextSeq 500. To allow correction of PCR and sequencing errors, the TCR library protocol tagged every TCR cDNA molecule with a unique molecular identifier. The paper's processing steps were these. TCR identification, UMI-based error correction and CDR3 extraction were performed with Decombinator tools. Expanded TCRs were defined as those above a frequency of 2 per 1,000, corresponding to the top 1% of the tumor frequency distribution. Each repertoire was subsampled 100 times to 5,000 TCRs, after which Renyi diversity was computed with the R vegan package. CDR3 similarity networks were constructed using string-kernel similarity of amino acid triplets, with links drawn between CDR3s whose pairwise similarity was above 0.82. In-frame beta chains were kept once TCRdb had trimmed the public reads at Q25 with fastp and called clones with MiXCR. Each entry merges the rows of one CDR3 protein and shows their most common DNA and genes. In this record, the V and J calls reflect TCRdb's handling and not the investigators' own analysis. Here the sample has approximately 44,000 distinct CDR3 sequences; about an eighth occur a single time. Clones ranked in the top ten supply 42% of the sample.

The CDR3 holds 13 amino acids from the cysteine to the phenylalanine. Of the read, only the CDR3 DNA is kept; its 39 bases are in frame from base 1. Based on the germline V gene, the CDR1 and CDR2 sequences are MNHEY and SVGEGT. V drops 8 bases and J drops 5 bases, leaving 12 bases in between. Turning to this clonotype: No cognate antigen has been identified for it. Qualities for individual bases were not recorded, and no much larger clone is one base off.

The specimen was PBMCs, collected at surgery. This receptor was taken from a female donor with early-stage non-small cell lung cancer. The sequence is built from TRBV6-2 or TRBV6-3 and TRBJ2-2; the D region is possibly TRBD1 or TRBD2, each matching across 5 bases. The CDR3 region has the sequence CASRDGLTGELFF. In nucleotides, the sequence is TGTGCCAGCCGGGACGGCCTGACCGGGGAGCTGTTTTTT.